These T cell receptor beta chains were read from a single sample in a study of OX40 agonist ivuxolimab in advanced cancers. This table comes from immunoSEQ multiplex PCR, and its TCRdb copy is limited to in-frame clones, with some not included. Of tens of thousands of clones listed, around 90% were seen once; the top ten hold around 15%. Sequenced here: CD4+ or CD8+ T cells sorted from blood, sampled in a trial of the OX40 agonist ivuxolimab. The source is an adult with an advanced solid tumor such as melanoma, head and neck, liver or kidney cancer. Each CDR3 is given without its conserved first and last residue. Fields, in order: CDR3 protein, V gene, J gene.

AISGGPSGPTDTQY	TRBV10-3	TRBJ2-3
ASSRLTSGNTIY	TRBV7-2	TRBJ1-3
ASSRTGSYEQY	TRBV10-1	TRBJ2-7
AWIRSRDEQY	TRBV30	TRBJ2-7
ASSDPGTSGRRNNKETQY	TRBV6-4	TRBJ2-5
ASRGDAQPQH	TRBV10-2	TRBJ1-5
ASSLFEQY	TRBV28	TRBJ2-7
ASSPLTVPWGNQPQH	TRBV28	TRBJ1-5
ASSYWVGQPQH	TRBV6-6	TRBJ1-5
ATSRDQQGYEQY	TRBV15	TRBJ2-7
ASSSRDRGNTGELF	TRBV7-3	TRBJ2-2
ASSQRHTLRGDTEAF	TRBV4-1	TRBJ1-1
SVALYNEQF	TRBV29-1	TRBJ2-1
ASSQATGLVYNEQF	TRBV4-1	TRBJ2-1
ASSLGGDRGQPQH	TRBV7-8	TRBJ1-5
ASSAAGSGYT	TRBV5-1	TRBJ1-2
ASSWGLANQETQY	TRBV6-1	TRBJ2-5
ASSGDRGNSPLH	TRBV21-1	TRBJ1-6
ASNHGRGYGYT	TRBV19	TRBJ1-2
AGGTASGANVLT	TRBV19	TRBJ2-6
ASSLARRTYT	TRBV7-3	TRBJ1-2
ASSLVLAGVGYQETQY	TRBV5-4	TRBJ2-5
AVRGRSLPTYNEQF	TRBV30	TRBJ2-1
SVEGLGTGWSYEQY	TRBV29-1	TRBJ2-7
ASSLVRDTLHEQF	TRBV5-6	TRBJ2-1
ASRLRQGQPQH	TRBV28	TRBJ1-5
ASSHTGGTEAF	TRBV5-1	TRBJ1-1
ASSWGQRNSPLH	TRBV11-2	TRBJ1-6
ASSPGTGPETQY	TRBV4-2	TRBJ2-5
ATSRDAGTSGRLEQF	TRBV15	TRBJ2-1
AWSVLLSNQPQH	TRBV30	TRBJ1-5
ATSRARGGAGEKLF	TRBV15	TRBJ1-4
ASSLVTGRTRSGANVLT	TRBV5-4	TRBJ2-6
ASSSDRASYNEQF	TRBV7-2	TRBJ2-1
ASSADRLYGYT	TRBV6-5	TRBJ1-2
ASSPITGNQPQH	TRBV27	TRBJ1-5
ASSPLAGPVYEQY	TRBV7-2	TRBJ2-7
ASSGTSGEQY	TRBV2	TRBJ2-7
ASSKNRGSSYEQY	TRBV21-1	TRBJ2-7
ASSLALRLQETQY	TRBV7-6	TRBJ2-5
AWKSGPEAF	TRBV30	TRBJ1-1
ALSDGQANEQY	TRBV30	TRBJ2-7
ASSSDRGRETQY	TRBV7-2	TRBJ2-5
ASSLWQLNQPQH	TRBV7-8	TRBJ1-5
ASSSLGGG	TRBV5-1	TRBJ2-7